This T cell receptor (beta chain) is drawn from a study of T cell responses to AZD1222 COVID-19 vaccine. The protocol was immunoSEQ multiplex PCR, while the TCRdb copy is restricted to in-frame clones and leaves out a portion. The sample includes more than 95,000 clones, about 80% of them seen just once. Only a few counts were recorded for this clone. The V gene lost 4 bases and the J gene lost 4 bases, with 19 bases spanning the gap. The CDR3 extends over 16 amino acids. Germline loops: CDR1 LGHNA, CDR2 YSLEER. This chain joins TRBV4-3 and TRBJ1-2; D may be TRBD1 (6 bases). The TCR comes from an adult in good health. Sequencing was performed on peripheral blood, taken on day 0 of AZD1222 vaccination. The chain's CDR3 is CASSRARTAVGYGYTF. CDR3 sequence (DNA): TGCGCCAGCAGCCGCGCAAGGACAGCCGTAGGCTATGGCTACACCTTC.